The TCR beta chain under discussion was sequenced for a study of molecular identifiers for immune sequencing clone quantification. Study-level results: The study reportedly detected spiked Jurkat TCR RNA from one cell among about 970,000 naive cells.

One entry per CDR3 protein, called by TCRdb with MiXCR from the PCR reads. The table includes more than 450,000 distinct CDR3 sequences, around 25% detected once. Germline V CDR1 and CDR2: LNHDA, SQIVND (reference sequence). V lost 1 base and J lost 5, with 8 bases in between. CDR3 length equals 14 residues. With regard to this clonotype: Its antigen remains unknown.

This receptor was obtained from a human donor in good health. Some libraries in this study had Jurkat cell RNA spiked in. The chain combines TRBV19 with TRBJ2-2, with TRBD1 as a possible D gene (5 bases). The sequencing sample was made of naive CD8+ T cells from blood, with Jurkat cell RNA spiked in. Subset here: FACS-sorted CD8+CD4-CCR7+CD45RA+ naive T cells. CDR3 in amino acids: CASSIGQGTGELFF. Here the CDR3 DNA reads TGTGCCAGTAGTATAGGGCAGGGAACCGGGGAGCTGTTTTTT.